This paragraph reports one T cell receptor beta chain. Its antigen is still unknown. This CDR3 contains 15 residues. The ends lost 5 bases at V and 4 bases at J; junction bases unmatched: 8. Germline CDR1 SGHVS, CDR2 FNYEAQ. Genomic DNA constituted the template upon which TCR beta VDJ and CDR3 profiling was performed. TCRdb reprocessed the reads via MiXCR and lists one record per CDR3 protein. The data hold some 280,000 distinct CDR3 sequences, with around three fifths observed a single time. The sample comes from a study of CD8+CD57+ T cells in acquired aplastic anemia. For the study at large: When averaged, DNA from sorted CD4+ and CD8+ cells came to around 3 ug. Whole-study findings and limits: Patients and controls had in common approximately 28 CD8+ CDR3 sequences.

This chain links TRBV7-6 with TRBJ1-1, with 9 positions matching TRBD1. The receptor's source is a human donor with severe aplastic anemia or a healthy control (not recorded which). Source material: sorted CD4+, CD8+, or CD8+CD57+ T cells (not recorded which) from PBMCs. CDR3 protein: CASSLGGQGITEAFF. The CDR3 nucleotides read TGTGCCAGCAGCCTAGGGGGACAGGGAATCACTGAAGCTTTCTTT.